This is a list of T cell receptor beta chains from one sample in a study of tumor and adjacent non-tumor tissue in lung cancer. TCRdb re-called the multiplex PCR reads through MiXCR, storing one row per CDR3 protein. This sample has 100,000 to 120,000 distinct CDR3 sequences, with under 90% found just once. The sample taken for sequencing was lung tumor tissue. These receptors all stem from a man between 65 and 85 years old with non-small cell lung cancer. Both conserved end residues are part of each CDR3. A D gene is named only where the DNA matches it firmly. The listing skips clone size in some rows; elsewhere it reads once, few, many or a size class.

J gene | clone size | D gene | V gene | CDR3 protein | CDR3 DNA
TRBJ1-2 | . | . | TRBV6-5 | CASSASGMGAHGYTF | TGTGCCAGCAGTGCTTCAGGGATGGGCGCTCATGGCTACACCTTC
TRBJ2-5 | . | . | TRBV29-1 | CNVEFYWTSRGKHEIQYF | TGCAACGTTGAATTCTATTGGACTAGCAGGGGGAAACATGAGATCCAGTACTTC
TRBJ2-7 | . | . | TRBV6-6 | CASRTGTDSSEHYF | TGTGCAAGCAGGACCGGGACGGATTCCTCCGAGCATTACTTC
TRBJ2-7 | . | TRBD1 | TRBV5-6 | CASSTVVRDRAYEQYF | TGTGCCAGCAGCACCGTTGTCCGGGACAGGGCCTACGAGCAGTATTTC
TRBJ2-3 | . | . | TRBV7-3 | CASGLTGLMPNTQYF | TGTGCCAGCGGCTTAACGGGTTTGATGCCAAATACGCAGTATTTT
TRBJ1-1 | . | . | TRBV4-1 | CANSQVPKGSATCGMNTEAFF | TGCGCCAACAGCCAAGTTCCAAAGGGGTCCGCGACCTGCGGCATGAACACTGAAGCTTTCTTT
TRBJ2-5 | few | TRBD1 | TRBV11-2 | CASSLGAGGVSGAQETQYF | TGTGCCAGCAGCTTAGGTGCAGGGGGCGTATCCGGGGCGCAAGAGACCCAGTACTTC
TRBJ2-3 | many | TRBD1 | TRBV6-6 | CASSEQGMRDTQYF | TGTGCCAGCAGCGAACAGGGGATGCGGGATACGCAGTATTTT
TRBJ1-1 | . | . | TRBV11-3 | CASSLKIGSLNTEAFF | TGTGCCAGCAGCTTAAAGATAGGGTCGTTGAACACTGAAGCCTTCTTT
TRBJ1-1 | . | TRBD1 | TRBV11-2 | CSSTHRDRSTEAFF | TGTTCCAGTACCCACCGGGACAGGAGTACCGAAGCTTTCTTT
TRBJ2-7 | . | . | TRBV11-2 | CANSLDQGGSYEQYF | TGTGCCAACAGCCTAGACCAGGGGGGCAGTTACGAGCAGTACTTC
TRBJ2-7 | . | . | TRBV6-2/TRBV6-3 | CVSGYSMAGPVEQYF | TGTGTCAGCGGTTACTCGATGGCGGGACCGGTCGAACAGTACTTC
TRBJ2-1 | . | TRBD2 | TRBV4-1 | CASSRTLAGDRDEQFF | TGCGCCAGCAGCCGGACACTAGCGGGAGATAGGGACGAGCAGTTCTTC
TRBJ2-5 | many | . | TRBV7-9 | CASNFLGEHQETQYF | TGTGCCAGCAACTTCCTCGGGGAACACCAAGAGACCCAGTACTTC
TRBJ2-5 | . | . | TRBV5-4 | CARSAAGPQETQYF | TGTGCCAGAAGCGCCGCAGGACCGCAAGAGACCCAGTATTTC
TRBJ2-3 | . | . | TRBV5-6 | CTNSLATGGGDTQYF | TGTACCAACAGCTTGGCTACAGGAGGGGGAGATACGCAGTATTTT
TRBJ2-1 | once | . | TRBV29-1 | CSVVWGNGQFF | TGCAGCGTTGTATGGGGGAATGGGCAGTTCTTC
TRBJ2-4 | few | . | TRBV7-8 | CASSLGAVTTKNIQYF | TGTGCCAGCAGCTTGGGGGCGGTGACAACCAAAAACATTCAGTACTTC
TRBJ2-7 | few | . | TRBV4-1 | CASSPVNINEQYF | TGCGCCAGCAGCCCTGTTAACATTAACGAGCAGTACTTC
TRBJ2-5 | . | TRBD1 | TRBV29-1 | CSVEAGGETQHF | TGCAGCGTAGAGGCAGGGGGAGAGACCCAGCATTTC
TRBJ1-5 | . | . | TRBV6-2/TRBV6-3 | CASSLHRLDQPQYF | TGTGCCAGCAGTCTCCACAGGTTAGATCAGCCCCAATATTTT
TRBJ2-7 | . | . | TRBV29-1 | CSVRAGPEQYF | TGCAGCGTCCGGGCAGGGCCCGAGCAATACTTC
TRBJ1-4 | . | . | TRBV6-5 | CASRPTGCSNEKLLF | TGTGCCAGCAGACCGACAGGATGTAGTAATGAAAAACTGTTGTTT
TRBJ1-1 | . | TRBD1 | TRBV5-6 | CASSGTGLSNSGAFF | TGTGCCAGCAGCGGGACAGGTTTGTCGAACAGTGGAGCTTTCTTT
TRBJ2-7 | . | . | TRBV11-2 | CASSLYGPRQYF | TGTGCCAGCAGCTTATATGGGCCGAGGCAATACTTC
TRBJ2-5 | few | TRBD2 | TRBV11-2 | CASSSGLAGRKETQYF | TGTGCCAGCAGCTCCGGACTAGCGGGACGAAAAGAGACCCAGTACTTC
TRBJ1-2 | . | . | TRBV5-4 | CASSLDFNYGYTF | TGTGCCAGCAGCTTGGACTTCAACTATGGCTACACTTTC
TRBJ2-3 | . | . | TRBV6-2/TRBV6-3 | CASKDRTKTDTQYF | TGTGCCAGCAAGGATCGGACGAAGACAGATACGCAGTACTTT
TRBJ1-1 | . | . | TRBV29-1 | CSVFGQGTKAEASF | .
TRBJ2-1 | . | . | TRBV5-5 | CASSLALGASSFNEQFF | TGTGCCAGCAGCTTGGCCTTAGGGGCTAGTTCCTTCAATGAGCAGTTCTTC
TRBJ2-7 | . | . | TRBV6-6 | CASSYTRGSEQYF | TGTGCCAGCAGTTACACCAGGGGAAGCGAGCAGTATTTC
TRBJ2-3 | once | TRBD2 | TRBV5-1 | CASSLVPAGGDTQYF | TGCGCAAGCAGCTTGGTGCCAGCGGGGGGAGATACGCAGTATTTT
TRBJ2-7 | . | . | TRBV12-3/TRBV12-4 | CASSLRSTYEQYF | TGTGCCAGCAGTTTGCGCAGCACCTACGAGCAATACTTC